What follows are 27 T cell receptor beta chains derived from one specimen sequenced in a study of cytomegalovirus exposure and HLA in healthy donors. The data were produced by immunoSEQ multiplex PCR, yet TCRdb's version contains in-frame clones alone and is incomplete. The data contain 75,000 to 95,000 clones, about 96% of them singletons. The material sequenced was PBMCs. The origin of the receptors is a young man in good health and CMV-seronegative.

The CDR3 here is CAWSRSNQPQHF. The CDR3 DNA follows: TGTGCCTGGAGCAGGAGCAATCAGCCCCAGCATTTT. This sequence joins TRBV30 and TRBJ1-5; D remains unclear. V lost 3 bases and J lost 1, with 4 bases in between. CDR3 length: 12 amino acids. Germline-derived CDR1 and CDR2 are GTSNPN and SVGIG (reference sequence).

This rearrangement joins TRBV7-6 to TRBJ1-1, with 7 bases matching TRBD1. With V trimmed by 5 bases and J by 7 bases, 7 bases remained unmatched. The V gene's germline CDR1 is SGHVS and CDR2 FNYEAQ. The CDR3 consists of 13 residues. CDR3 protein: CASSPDRAGEAFF. The CDR3 bases are TGTGCCAGCAGCCCCGACAGGGCGGGTGAAGCTTTCTTT.

This chain connects TRBV28 to TRBJ2-2, with 10 bases aligning to TRBD1. V lost 10 bases to trimming and J lost 4 bases; unmatched junction nucleotides: 9. The CDR3 contains 15 residues. Germline V gene data show CDR1 as MDHEN and CDR2 as SYDVKM. Here the CDR3 DNA reads TGTGCCACCCAAAGACAGGGGGCCTCCACCGGGGAGCTGTTTTTT. Translating gives CATQRQGASTGELFF.

The chain employs TRBV9 and TRBJ2-5; 7 bases agree with TRBD2. This CDR3 region has 17 residues. V dropped 3 bases and J dropped 1; count of bases not matched to a gene: 12. Germline assignment: CDR1 SGDLS and CDR2 YYNGEE. The CDR3 protein is CASSGGPGGPFQETQYF. CDR3 nucleotide sequence: TGTGCCAGCAGCGGGGGCCCGGGAGGCCCTTTCCAAGAGACCCAGTACTTC.

The rearrangement uses TRBV27 and TRBJ2-1; D possibly corresponds to TRBD1 (8 bases). V lost 2 bases and J 9 bases, leaving 14 bases between the germline ends. The germline V gene has CDR1 MNHEY and CDR2 SMNVEV (reference sequence). CDR3 size: 14 residues. The CDR3 region is CASSLKDREGEQFF. CDR3 coding DNA: TGTGCCAGCAGTTTAAAGGACAGGGAGGGTGAGCAGTTCTTC.

This clone occurred once. For the CDR3, the DNA is TGTGCCAGCAGCTTGGCCGGGGGCAGGACTAGAACGGGTAACTATGGCTACACCTTC. Its protein is CASSLAGGRTRTGNYGYTF. The chain has TRBV5-4 and TRBJ1-2, with D tentatively TRBD1 (6 bases). The CDR3 has 19 amino acids. V lost 0 bases and J lost 1, with 22 bases in between. Germline CDR1 SGHNT, CDR2 YYREEE (reference sequence).

The chain links TRBV9 to TRBJ1-4; no clear D. The CDR3 runs to 16 residues. Germline V lookup: CDR1 SGDLS, CDR2 YYNGEE. Trimming left V 2 bases short and J 1 base short, with 12 bases between. CDR3 in amino acids: CASSVTETLTNEKLFF. DNA for the CDR3: TGTGCCAGCAGCGTTACAGAGACGTTAACTAATGAAAAACTGTTTTTT.

The CDR3 DNA is TGCGCCAGCAGCTCTTTACAGGGTACTGAAGCTTTCTTT. Translation gives CASSSLQGTEAFF. The chain is built from TRBV5-1 and TRBJ1-1, with D possibly matching TRBD1 (6 bases). The CDR3 is 13 residues long. The germline CDR1 and CDR2 sequences are SGHRS and YFSETQ. The V gene lost 3 bases and the J gene lost 5 bases, with 11 bases spanning the gap. The whole variable domain, filled in from reference TRBV5-1 and TRBJ1-1, reads KAGVTQTPRYLIKTRGQQVTLSCSPISGHRSVSWYQQTPGQGLQFLFEYFSETQRNKGNFPGRFSGRQFSNSRSEMNVSTLELGDSALYLCASSSLQGTEAFFGQGTRLTVV.

This chain links TRBV5-1 with TRBJ1-2, with no clear D. Per the germline V gene, CDR1 is SGHRS and CDR2 is YFSETQ. The CDR3 contains 16 residues. V gave up 2 bases and J gave up 0 bases, with 14 bases separating them. Written as DNA, the CDR3 is TGCGCCAGCAGCTTTGATGCAGGCAGAGCTAACTATGGCTACACCTTC. It yields the protein CASSFDAGRANYGYTF. Drawing the rest from reference TRBV5-1 and TRBJ1-2, the complete variable domain is KAGVTQTPRYLIKTRGQQVTLSCSPISGHRSVSWYQQTPGQGLQFLFEYFSETQRNKGNFPGRFSGRQFSNSRSEMNVSTLELGDSALYLCASSFDAGRANYGYTFGSGTRLTVV.

DNA of the CDR3: TGTGCCAGCAGTTTTGGGGCCGAAACGGCTGGGGATACGCAGTATTTT. Encoded protein: CASSFGAETAGDTQYF. The V call is TRBV27, the J call TRBJ2-3; perhaps TRBD1 as D (5 bases). The CDR3 has 16 amino acids. Germline V gene sequence: CDR1 MNHEY, CDR2 SMNVEV (reference sequence). V was shortened by 3 bases and J by 6 bases, with 19 bases between the two germline ends.

The chain recombines TRBV27 with TRBJ2-7; 7 bases match TRBD1. Germline V lookup: CDR1 MNHEY, CDR2 SMNVEV (reference sequence). The CDR3 loop spans 14 amino acids. J was trimmed by 6 bases and V by 3 bases; bases with no gene match: 8. DNA for the CDR3: TGTGCCAGCAGTTTCAACAGGGGTTCTGCCGAGCAGTACGTC. Amino acids: CASSFNRGSAEQYV.

The chain uses TRBV4-1 and TRBJ1-1; D possibly corresponds to TRBD1 (5 bases). V was shortened by 0 bases and J by 1 base, with 15 bases between the two germline ends. CDR3 length: 17 residues. The germline CDR1 and CDR2 sequences are MGHRA and YSYEKL. The CDR3 here is CASSQEVRGTQNTEAFF. For the CDR3, the DNA is TGCGCCAGCAGCCAAGAGGTCCGGGGGACCCAGAACACTGAAGCTTTCTTT.

V gene TRBV5-1 combines with J gene TRBJ2-7, with 7 bases that match TRBD1. Germline V gives CDR1 SGHRS, CDR2 YFSETQ. Trimming took 0 bases from V and 2 from J; bases not matched to a gene: 2. There are 14 residues in the CDR3. CDR3 nucleotides: TGCGCCAGCAGCTTGGATACAGGGGCCTACGAGCAGTACTTC. It yields the protein CASSLDTGAYEQYF.

This rearrangement joins TRBV6-4 to TRBJ1-1; D is unclear. The CDR3 totals 14 residues. V lost 6 bases and J 2 bases, leaving 13 bases between the germline ends. Looked up from germline, CDR1 is MRHNA and CDR2 is SNTAGT. CDR3 in DNA: TGTGCCAGCAGCGCAGAGGCCATAAACACTGAAGCTTTCTTT. Translating gives CASSAEAINTEAFF.

V is TRBV2 and J is TRBJ2-1, with unresolved D. Deletions cut 3 bases from V and 8 bases from J, with 11 bases between. Germline assignment: CDR1 SNHLY and CDR2 FYNNEI. The CDR3 extends over 13 amino acids. The CDR3: CASSDYGFHEQFF. The CDR3 coding sequence is TGTGCCAGCAGTGATTACGGTTTCCATGAGCAGTTCTTC. The complete variable domain, with remaining parts taken from reference TRBV2 and TRBJ2-1, reads EPEVTQTPSHQVTQMGQEVILRCVPISNHLYFYWYRQILGQKVEFLVSFYNNEISEKSEIFDDQFSVERPDGSNFTLKIRSTKLEDSAMYFCASSDYGFHEQFFGPGTRLTVL.

V gene TRBV10-3 combines with J gene TRBJ2-1; TRBD2 is a possible D gene (5 bases). The germline V gene encodes CDR1 ENHRY and CDR2 SYGVKD. The V end was cut by 4 bases, the J end by 10 bases, with 17 bases between. The CDR3 totals 14 residues. CDR3 DNA: TGTGCCATCAGTGCTTCCGGCCAAACGGGGGAGCAGTTCTTC. This codes for CAISASGQTGEQFF.

This chain links TRBV9 with TRBJ2-1; 12 bases line up with TRBD2. The CDR3 spans 16 residues. The V segment lost 3 bases and the J segment 5 bases; nucleotides outside the gene matches: 6. Germline V lookup: CDR1 SGDLS, CDR2 YYNGEE. The CDR3: CASSGTSGMGNNEQFF. CDR3 DNA: TGTGCCAGCAGCGGGACTAGCGGGATGGGAAACAATGAGCAGTTCTTC.

The CDR3 loop reads CASSPEVGAVGNTIYF. For the CDR3, the DNA is TGTGCCAGCAGCCCCGAAGTGGGGGCGGTCGGAAACACCATATATTTT. The rearrangement links TRBV7-2 to TRBJ1-3; D may be TRBD1 (6 bases). V was pared by 5 bases and J by 4 bases, with 18 bases between. CDR3 length: 16 amino acids. Per the germline V gene, CDR1 is SGHTA and CDR2 is FQGNSA.

V usage is TRBV7-2 and J usage is TRBJ2-1; D possibly corresponds to TRBD2 (6 bases). V lost 5 bases to trimming and J lost 4 bases, with 12 bases between them. This CDR3 spans 14 amino acids. CDR1 is SGHTA, CDR2 FQGNSA, per germline. Here the CDR3 reads CASSIRGFYNEQFF. CDR3 coding DNA: TGTGCCAGCAGCATCCGGGGGTTTTACAATGAGCAGTTCTTC.

The CDR3 loop is CASSEAGAGQNEQYF. DNA of the CDR3: TGCGCCAGCAGTGAGGCGGGGGCAGGTCAGAACGAGCAGTACTTC. This chain joins TRBV10-1 and TRBJ2-7; tentatively, D is TRBD2 (7 bases). V was cut by 2 bases and J by 5 bases, with 16 bases left in between. The CDR3 totals 15 residues. Looked up from germline, CDR1 is WNHNN and CDR2 is SYGVQD (reference sequence).

The chain combines TRBV5-5 with TRBJ1-4; D is undetermined. Germline V CDR1 and CDR2: SGHKS, YYEKEE (reference sequence). This CDR3 has 15 amino acids. Trimming pared 0 bases from V and 0 bases from J, leaving 6 bases between. The CDR3 nucleotides are TGTGCCAGCAGCTTGGACGGTGCAACTAATGAAAAACTGTTTTTT. Residues: CASSLDGATNEKLFF.

The chain joins TRBV6-5 to TRBJ2-1; a possible D gene is TRBD2 (6 bases). V lost 6 bases to trimming and J lost 0 bases, with 9 bases between them. Germline V lookup: CDR1 MNHEY, CDR2 SVGAGI. CDR3 length: 14 amino acids. This CDR3 is CASRDGSSYNEQFF. CDR3 in DNA: TGTGCCAGCAGAGACGGGAGCTCCTACAATGAGCAGTTCTTC.

V is TRBV6-1 and J is TRBJ2-2, with D possibly matching TRBD1 (6 bases). CDR3 size: 16 residues. Trimming removed 4 bases from V and 3 bases from J, with 15 bases in between. Germline assignment: CDR1 MNHNS and CDR2 SASEGT. Here the CDR3 DNA reads TGTGCCAGCAGTGTCAGGGGCGGTCACGACACCGGGGAGCTGTTTTTT. Amino acid sequence: CASSVRGGHDTGELFF.

This sequence joins TRBV5-5 and TRBJ1-5, with TRBD1 identical over 9 bases. CDR3 size: 17 residues. J was trimmed by 5 bases and V by 4 bases; bases with no gene match: 13. Germline V CDR1 and CDR2: SGHKS, YYEKEE (reference sequence). Here the CDR3 DNA reads TGTGCCAGCAGCCCTCTTTACGGGACAGGGTACGATCAGCCCCAGCATTTT. As protein: CASSPLYGTGYDQPQHF.

The chain combines TRBV28 with TRBJ2-1; 11 nucleotides match TRBD2. In germline, CDR1 is MDHEN, CDR2 SYDVKM. With V trimmed by 6 bases and J by 0 bases, 4 bases remained unmatched. The CDR3 totals 16 residues. CDR3 in DNA: TGTGCCAGCAGACAAACTAGCGGGAGCTCCTACAATGAGCAGTTCTTC. Encoded protein: CASRQTSGSSYNEQFF. The entire variable domain, with the rest obtained from reference TRBV28 and TRBJ2-1, is as follows: DVKVTQSSRYLVKRTGEKVFLECVQDMDHENMFWYRQDPGLGLRLIYFSYDVKMKEKGDIPEGYSVSREKKERFSLILESASTNQTSMYLCASRQTSGSSYNEQFFGPGTRLTVL.

The rearrangement joins TRBV20-1 to TRBJ2-4; the match to TRBD1 covers 8 bases. V was clipped by 4 bases and J by 8 bases; unmatched bases: 1. The CDR3 sequence is 11 residues long. The V gene's germline CDR1 is DFQATT and CDR2 SNEGSKA (reference sequence). CDR3 in amino acids: CSATQGDIQYF. As DNA, the CDR3 is TGCAGTGCTACACAGGGGGACATTCAGTACTTC.

The chain employs TRBV7-6 and TRBJ2-2; the match to TRBD2 covers 14 bases. The CDR3 sequence is 18 residues long. The germline gives CDR1 SGHVS, CDR2 FNYEAQ. Germline trimming cut 4 bases from V and 4 bases from J; bases unmatched to any gene: 8. The CDR3 DNA reads TGTGCCAGCAGCTCCAAATCGGGACTAGCGGGAGTCACCGGGGAGCTGTTTTTT. This codes for CASSSKSGLAGVTGELFF.